The 14 T cell receptor beta chains listed next were all sequenced from one sample in a study of control samples from healthy donors and cancer patients. TCRdb's table, derived via immunoSEQ multiplex PCR, lists solely in-frame clones and lacks some. The sample lists roughly 160,000 clones; 80% to 90% were seen once. The sequencing input was blood. These receptors all stem from a woman in her twenties or thirties in good health.

The chain links TRBV7-2 to TRBJ2-5, with D uncertain. Germline CDR1 reads SGHTA; CDR2 reads FQGNSA. The V end lost 2 bases, the J end lost 7 bases, and 14 bases lay between the germline ends. The CDR3 is 14 residues long. The CDR3 region has the DNA TGTGCCAGCAGCTTATCCCTCCAGTACGGGACCCAGTACTTC. It encodes CASSLSLQYGTQYF.

This clone came up a few times. The chain couples TRBV4-1 to TRBJ2-1; 9 positions match TRBD2. The CDR3 spans 16 residues. Germline V lookup: CDR1 MGHRA, CDR2 YSYEKL. The V gene end was trimmed by 1 base and the J gene end by 8 bases; junction bases not matched to a gene: 9. The CDR3 sequence is CASSQGVAGVGDEQFF. Written as DNA, the CDR3 is TGCGCCAGCAGCCAAGGAGTAGCGGGGGTAGGAGATGAGCAGTTCTTC.

The chain uses TRBV6-1 and TRBJ2-1; 7 bases are shared with TRBD1. The CDR3 contains 16 residues. The J segment lost 2 bases and the V segment lost 6 bases, leaving 10 bases of the junction unmatched. The germline CDR1 and CDR2 sequences are MNHNS and SASEGT. CDR3 in amino acids: CASSEYDRVPYNEQFF. The CDR3 bases are TGTGCCAGCAGCGAATACGACAGGGTCCCCTACAATGAGCAGTTCTTC.

This clone was counted only a few times. This chain joins TRBV15 and TRBJ1-5; possible D gene TRBD1, 5 bases. V gave up 6 bases and J gave up 1 base, with 13 bases separating them. The CDR3 consists of 15 residues. Per germline, CDR1 LNHNV and CDR2 YYDKDF (reference sequence). In nucleotides, the CDR3 is TGTGCCACCAGTCCCGGGGGGAACAGCAATCAGCCCCAGCATTTT. Residues: CATSPGGNSNQPQHF.

J is TRBJ2-7 and V is TRBV5-5; tentative D call: TRBD2 (5 bases). Germline values: CDR1 SGHKS, CDR2 YYEKEE (reference sequence). V lost 2 bases to trimming and J lost 0 bases, with 9 bases between them. CDR3 size: 14 residues. The CDR3 DNA follows: TGTGCCAGCAGCTTCGTAGGGAGCTCCTACGAGCAGTACTTC. Amino acids: CASSFVGSSYEQYF.

J is TRBJ1-5 and V is TRBV28, with D tentatively TRBD1 (5 bases). CDR1 is MDHEN and CDR2 is SYDVKM in the germline V gene. CDR3 length equals 20 residues. The V and J ends lost 1 base and 0 bases respectively, with 22 bases between them. The CDR3 nucleotides are TGTGCCAGCAGTTTATCTCGGGGGTTTTGGGGGGATATTAGCAATCAGCCCCAGCATTTT. Protein product: CASSLSRGFWGDISNQPQHF.

This chain joins TRBV4-2 and TRBJ2-1; 7 nucleotides match TRBD2. Germline V lookup: CDR1 LGHNA, CDR2 YNFKEQ. This CDR3 comprises 15 residues. J lost 9 bases, V lost 0 bases, and 8 bases had no gene match. This CDR3 reads CASSQEGVSGTEQFF. The CDR3 DNA reads TGTGCCAGCAGCCAAGAGGGAGTAAGCGGGACTGAGCAGTTCTTC.

This clone was counted between two and nine times. V usage is TRBV28 and J usage is TRBJ2-2, with D perhaps matching TRBD2 (5 bases). V shed 2 bases and J shed 1 base, with 5 bases lying between them. The CDR3 totals 14 residues. Looked up from germline, CDR1 is MDHEN and CDR2 is SYDVKM. This chain's CDR3 is CASSLAGNTGELFF. The CDR3 region has the DNA TGTGCCAGCAGTTTAGCGGGGAACACCGGGGAGCTGTTTTTT.

For the CDR3, the DNA is TGTGCCAGCAGCTTGGGGGGGGTAGCGCCGGGCACAGATACGCAGTATTTT. Its protein product is CASSLGGVAPGTDTQYF. The chain links TRBV5-4 to TRBJ2-3, with D tentatively TRBD2 (6 bases). Germline lookup yields CDR1 SGHNT and CDR2 YYREEE (reference sequence). This CDR3 has 17 amino acids. The ends were cut back, 0 bases at V and 1 base at J, with 15 bases in the middle.

The chain joins TRBV19 to TRBJ1-2; 9 bases are shared with TRBD1. Germline-derived CDR1 and CDR2 are LNHDA and SQIVND (reference sequence). With V trimmed by 6 bases and J by 6 bases, 8 bases remained unmatched. The CDR3 runs 14 residues. This CDR3 is CASSRDRVADGYTF. CDR3 nucleotides: TGTGCCAGTAGCCGGGACAGGGTTGCCGATGGCTACACCTTC.

This chain connects TRBV28 to TRBJ2-3, with TRBD2 identical over 7 bases. Germline values: CDR1 MDHEN, CDR2 SYDVKM. V shed 4 bases, J shed 8 bases, and the junction held 12 bases outside the gene matches. This CDR3 has 15 amino acids. The CDR3 loop is CASSSPRTRGGTQYF. CDR3 coding DNA: TGTGCCAGCAGTTCCCCGAGGACTAGGGGTGGTACGCAGTATTTT.

This clone has only one observation. The gene calls are TRBV4-2 and TRBJ2-7; 11 bases fit TRBD2. V shed 0 bases, J shed 0 bases, and the junction held 1 base outside the gene matches. The CDR3 covers 16 residues. Germline V gene lookup returns CDR1 LGHNA and CDR2 YNFKEQ. Written as DNA, the CDR3 is TGTGCCAGCAGCCAAGAGACTAGCGGGGCCTCCTACGAGCAGTACTTC. Translated: CASSQETSGASYEQYF.

This sequence joins TRBV7-9 and TRBJ2-5, with D perhaps TRBD2 (5 bases). The CDR3 contains 15 residues. V shed 0 bases and J shed 2 bases, with 10 bases lying between them. Germline V gene sequence: CDR1 SEHNR, CDR2 FQNEAQ (reference sequence). In nucleotides, the CDR3 is TGTGCCAGCAGCTTAGCTGTCCGACTACAAGAGACCCAGTACTTC. Translating it yields CASSLAVRLQETQYF. The whole variable domain, filled in from reference TRBV7-9 and TRBJ2-5, reads DTGVSQNPRHKITKRGQNVTFRCDPISEHNRLYWYRQTLGQGPEFLTYFQNEAQLEKSRLLSDRFSAERPKGSFSTLEIQRTEQGDSAMYLCASSLAVRLQETQYFGPGTRLLVL.

The chain is built from TRBV28 and TRBJ1-2; 7 bases fit TRBD1. V was clipped by 7 bases and J by 7 bases; unmatched bases: 6. This CDR3 comprises 12 residues. Per the germline V gene, CDR1 is MDHEN and CDR2 is SYDVKM. The CDR3 sequence: CASTMTGTGYTF. CDR3 in DNA: TGTGCCAGCACTATGACAGGGACTGGCTACACCTTC.